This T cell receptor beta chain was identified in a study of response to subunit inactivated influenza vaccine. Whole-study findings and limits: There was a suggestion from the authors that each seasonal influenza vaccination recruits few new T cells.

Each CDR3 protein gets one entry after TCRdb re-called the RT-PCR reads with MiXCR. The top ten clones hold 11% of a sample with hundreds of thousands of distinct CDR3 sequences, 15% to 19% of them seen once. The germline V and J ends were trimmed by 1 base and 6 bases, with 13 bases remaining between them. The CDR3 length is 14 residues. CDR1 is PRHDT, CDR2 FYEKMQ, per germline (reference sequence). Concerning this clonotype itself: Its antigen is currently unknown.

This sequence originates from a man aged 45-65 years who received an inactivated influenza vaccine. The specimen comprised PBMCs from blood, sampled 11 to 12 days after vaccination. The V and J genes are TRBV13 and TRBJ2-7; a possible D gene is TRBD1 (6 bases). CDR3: CASSLVPGHFEQYF. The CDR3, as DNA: TGTGCCAGCAGCTTAGTCCCGGGACACTTCGAGCAGTACTTC.